The entry that follows covers one TCR beta chain sequence. This table comes from immunoSEQ multiplex PCR, and its TCRdb copy is limited to in-frame clones, with some not included. The profile shows roughly 300,000 clones, nearly 90% of them singletons. This sample is drawn from a study of blood T cell repertoires in COVID-19. Study-wide context: The origin of the acute and convalescent COVID-19 samples was the United States, Italy and Spain. PBMCs, B-cell-depleted T cells, or T cells were the source of the cDNA or gDNA that made up the material.

The CDR3 has 15 amino acids. J lost 4 bases, V lost 7 bases, and 7 bases had no gene match. The germline V gene has CDR1 SNHLY and CDR2 FYNNEI. The chain recombines TRBV2 with TRBJ2-6; 7 nucleotides line up with TRBD1. Sequencing was carried out using PBMCs or T cells enriched from blood (not recorded which). The sequence was collected from a woman between 25 and 40 years old who had recovered from COVID-19. The CDR3 region is CASTFDRAGANVLTF. The CDR3 DNA sequence: TGTGCCAGCACCTTCGACAGGGCCGGGGCCAACGTCCTGACTTTC.